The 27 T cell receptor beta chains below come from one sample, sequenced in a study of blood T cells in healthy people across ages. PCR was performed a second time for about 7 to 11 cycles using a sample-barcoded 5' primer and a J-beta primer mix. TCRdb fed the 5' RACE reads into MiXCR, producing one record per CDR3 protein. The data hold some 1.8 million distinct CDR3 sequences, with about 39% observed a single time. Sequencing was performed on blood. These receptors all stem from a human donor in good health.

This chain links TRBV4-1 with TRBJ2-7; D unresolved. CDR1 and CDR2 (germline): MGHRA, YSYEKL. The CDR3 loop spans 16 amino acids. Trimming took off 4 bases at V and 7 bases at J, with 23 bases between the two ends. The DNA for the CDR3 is TGCGCCAGCAGCCCTAGACACCGAGACGGCAGTCATGAGCAGTACTTC. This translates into CASSPRHRDGSHEQYF.

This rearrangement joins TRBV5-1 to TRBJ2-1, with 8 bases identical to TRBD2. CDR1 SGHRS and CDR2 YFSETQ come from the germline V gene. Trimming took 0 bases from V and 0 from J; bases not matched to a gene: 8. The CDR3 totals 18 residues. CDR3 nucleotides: TGCGCCAGCAGCTTGGGGGCTAGCGGGCGAAGCTCCTACAATGAGCAGTTCTTC. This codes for CASSLGASGRSSYNEQFF.

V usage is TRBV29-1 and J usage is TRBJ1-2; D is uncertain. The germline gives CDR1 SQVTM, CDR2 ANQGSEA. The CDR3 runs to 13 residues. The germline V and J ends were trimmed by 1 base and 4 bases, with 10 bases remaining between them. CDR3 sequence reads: CSVEVNGRYGYTF. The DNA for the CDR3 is TGCAGCGTTGAAGTGAATGGGCGCTATGGCTACACCTTC.

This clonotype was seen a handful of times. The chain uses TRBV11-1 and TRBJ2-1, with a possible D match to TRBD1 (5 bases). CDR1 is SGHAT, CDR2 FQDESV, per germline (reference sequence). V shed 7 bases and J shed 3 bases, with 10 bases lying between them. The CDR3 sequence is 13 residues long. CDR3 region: CASTQDSYNEQFF. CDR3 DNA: TGTGCCAGCACCCAAGACAGCTACAATGAGCAGTTCTTC.

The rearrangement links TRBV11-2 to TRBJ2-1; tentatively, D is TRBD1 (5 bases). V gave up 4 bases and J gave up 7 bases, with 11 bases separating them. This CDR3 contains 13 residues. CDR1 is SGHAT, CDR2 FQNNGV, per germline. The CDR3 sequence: CASSSRVVNEQFF. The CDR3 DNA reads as TGTGCCAGCAGCTCCAGGGTAGTAAATGAGCAGTTCTTC. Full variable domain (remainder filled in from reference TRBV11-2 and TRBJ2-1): EAGVAQSPRYKIIEKRQSVAFWCNPISGHATLYWYQQILGQGPKLLIQFQNNGVVDDSQLPKDRFSAERLKGVDSTLKIQPAKLEDSAVYLCASSSRVVNEQFFGPGTRLTVL.

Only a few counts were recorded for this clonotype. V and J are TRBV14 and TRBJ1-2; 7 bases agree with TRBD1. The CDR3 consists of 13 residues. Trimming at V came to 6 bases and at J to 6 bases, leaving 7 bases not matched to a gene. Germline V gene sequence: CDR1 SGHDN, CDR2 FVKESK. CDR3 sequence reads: CASSHRGGNGYTF. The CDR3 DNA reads TGTGCCAGCAGTCACAGGGGCGGGAATGGCTACACCTTC.

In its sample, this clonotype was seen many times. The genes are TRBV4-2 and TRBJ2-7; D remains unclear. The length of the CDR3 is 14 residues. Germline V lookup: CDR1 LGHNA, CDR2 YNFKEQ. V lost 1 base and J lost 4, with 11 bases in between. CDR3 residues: CASSQVNWGYEQYF. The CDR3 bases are TGTGCCAGCAGCCAAGTAAATTGGGGTTACGAGCAGTACTTC.

This CDR3 reads CSARSFTQYF. CDR3 bases: TGCAGTGCTAGGAGTTTTACGCAGTATTTT. The gene calls are TRBV20-1 and TRBJ2-3; the D is unclear. The CDR3 has 10 amino acids. V was clipped by 3 bases and J by 8 bases, with 6 bases between them. The germline V gene has CDR1 DFQATT and CDR2 SNEGSKA (reference sequence).

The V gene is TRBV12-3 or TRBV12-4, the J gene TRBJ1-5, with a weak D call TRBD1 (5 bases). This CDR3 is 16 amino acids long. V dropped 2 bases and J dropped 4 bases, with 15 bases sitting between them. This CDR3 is CASSLSRGTQNQPQHF. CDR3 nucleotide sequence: TGTGCCAGCAGTTTAAGCAGAGGGACCCAAAATCAGCCCCAGCATTTT.

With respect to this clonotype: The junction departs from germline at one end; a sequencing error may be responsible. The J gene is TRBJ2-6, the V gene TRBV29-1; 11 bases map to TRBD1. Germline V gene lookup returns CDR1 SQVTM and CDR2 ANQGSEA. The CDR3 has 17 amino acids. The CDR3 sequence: CSADRGHGGFWANVLTF. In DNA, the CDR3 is TGCAGCGCGGACAGGGGGCATGGGGGATTCTGGGCCAACGTTCTGACTTTC.

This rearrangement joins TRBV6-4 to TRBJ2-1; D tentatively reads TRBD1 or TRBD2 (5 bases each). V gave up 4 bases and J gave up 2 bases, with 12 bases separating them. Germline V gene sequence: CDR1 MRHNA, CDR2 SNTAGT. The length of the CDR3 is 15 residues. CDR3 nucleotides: TGTGCCAGCAGTGGCTCGAGGGGCACCTACAATGAGCAGTTCTTC. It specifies CASSGSRGTYNEQFF.

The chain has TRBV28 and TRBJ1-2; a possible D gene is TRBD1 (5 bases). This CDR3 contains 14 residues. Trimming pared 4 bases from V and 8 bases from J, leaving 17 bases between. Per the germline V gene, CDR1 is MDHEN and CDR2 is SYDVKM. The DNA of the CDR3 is TGTGCCAGCAGTTCCTACGTCACAGGAGAAGGCTACACCTTC. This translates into CASSSYVTGEGYTF.

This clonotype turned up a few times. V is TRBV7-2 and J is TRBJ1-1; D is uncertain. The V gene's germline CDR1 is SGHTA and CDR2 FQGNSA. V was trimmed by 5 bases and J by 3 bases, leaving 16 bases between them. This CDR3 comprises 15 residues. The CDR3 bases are TGTGCCAGCAGCCCAATGGGGTCAACGTACACTGAAGCTTTCTTT. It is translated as CASSPMGSTYTEAFF.

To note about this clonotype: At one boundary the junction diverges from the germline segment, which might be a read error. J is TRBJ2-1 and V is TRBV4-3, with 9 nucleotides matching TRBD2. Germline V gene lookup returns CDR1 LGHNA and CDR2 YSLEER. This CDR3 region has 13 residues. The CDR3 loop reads CASSQDSGGEQFF. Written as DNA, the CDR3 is TGTGCCAGCAGCCAAGATAGCGGGGGTGAGCAGTTCTTC.

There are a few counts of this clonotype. The CDR3 is CASLGSGRWRIYSNQPQHF. The DNA for the CDR3 is TGTGCCAGTCTTGGATCGGGACGGTGGAGAATTTATAGCAATCAGCCCCAGCATTTT. This chain joins TRBV28 and TRBJ1-5; weak D call: TRBD1 (5 bases). CDR3 length: 19 residues. Between the trimmed V and J ends, which lost 9 bases and 0 bases, there was a span of 27 bases. Germline values: CDR1 MDHEN, CDR2 SYDVKM. The whole variable domain, remainder taken from reference TRBV28 and TRBJ1-5, is DVKVTQSSRYLVKRTGEKVFLECVQDMDHENMFWYRQDPGLGLRLIYFSYDVKMKEKGDIPEGYSVSREKKERFSLILESASTNQTSMYLCASLGSGRWRIYSNQPQHFGDGTRLSIL.

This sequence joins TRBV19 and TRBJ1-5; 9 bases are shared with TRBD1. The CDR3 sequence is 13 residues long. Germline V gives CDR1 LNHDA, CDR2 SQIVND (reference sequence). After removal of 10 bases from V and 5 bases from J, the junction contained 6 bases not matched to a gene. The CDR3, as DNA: TGTGCCACCCAGTGGACAGGGGATCAGCCCCAGCATTTT. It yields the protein CATQWTGDQPQHF. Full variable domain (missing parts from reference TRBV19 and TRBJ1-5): DGGITQSPKYLFRKEGQNVTLSCEQNLNHDAMYWYRQDPGQGLRLIYYSQIVNDFQKGDIAEGYSVSREKKESFPLTVTSAQKNPTAFYLCATQWTGDQPQHFGDGTRLSIL.

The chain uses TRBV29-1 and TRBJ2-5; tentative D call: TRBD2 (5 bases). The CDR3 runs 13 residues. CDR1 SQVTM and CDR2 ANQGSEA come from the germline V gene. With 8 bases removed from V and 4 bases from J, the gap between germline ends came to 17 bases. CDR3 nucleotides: TGCAGCTTGGTGGAGGCCGAGGGAGAGACCCAGTACTTC. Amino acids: CSLVEAEGETQYF.

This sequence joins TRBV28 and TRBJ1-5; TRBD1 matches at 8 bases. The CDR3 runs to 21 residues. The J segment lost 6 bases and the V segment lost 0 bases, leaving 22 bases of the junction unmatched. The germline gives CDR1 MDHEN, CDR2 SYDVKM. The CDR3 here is CASSLWSGQGFRAFQLQPQHF. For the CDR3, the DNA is TGTGCCAGCAGTTTATGGAGCGGACAGGGCTTCAGGGCATTTCAACTTCAGCCCCAGCATTTT.

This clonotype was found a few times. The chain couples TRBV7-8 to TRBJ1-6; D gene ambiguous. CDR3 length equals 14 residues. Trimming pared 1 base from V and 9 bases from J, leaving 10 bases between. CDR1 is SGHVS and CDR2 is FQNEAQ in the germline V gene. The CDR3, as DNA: TGTGCCAGCAGCTTAGAACTGTCCTCTTCACCCCTCCACTTT. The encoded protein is CASSLELSSSPLHF.

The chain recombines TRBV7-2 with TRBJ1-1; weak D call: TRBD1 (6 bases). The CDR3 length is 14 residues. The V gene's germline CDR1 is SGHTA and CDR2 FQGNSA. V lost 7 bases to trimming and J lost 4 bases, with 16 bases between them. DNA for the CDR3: TGTGCCAGCACCCGAGGGACATCTCGCACTGAAGCTTTCTTT. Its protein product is CASTRGTSRTEAFF. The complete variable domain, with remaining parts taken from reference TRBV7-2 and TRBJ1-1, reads GAGVSQSPSNKVTEKGKDVELRCDPISGHTALYWYRQSLGQGLEFLIYFQGNSAPDKSGLPSDRFSAERTGGSVSTLTIQRTQQEDSAVYLCASTRGTSRTEAFFGQGTRLTVV.

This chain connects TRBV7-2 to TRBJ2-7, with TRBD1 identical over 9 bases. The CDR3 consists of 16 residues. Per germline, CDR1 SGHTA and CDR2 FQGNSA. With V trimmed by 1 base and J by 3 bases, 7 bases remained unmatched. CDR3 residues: CASSLGVTGQGYEQYV. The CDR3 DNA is TGTGCCAGCAGCTTAGGAGTGACGGGACAGGGCTACGAGCAGTACGTC.

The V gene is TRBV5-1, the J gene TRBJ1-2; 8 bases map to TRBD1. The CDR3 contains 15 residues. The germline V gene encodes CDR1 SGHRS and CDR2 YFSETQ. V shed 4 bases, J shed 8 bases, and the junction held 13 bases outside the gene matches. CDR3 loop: CASSPQDRALGGYTF. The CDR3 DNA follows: TGCGCCAGCAGCCCACAGGACAGGGCCCTTGGCGGCTACACCTTC.

The chain's CDR3 is CAISEIIQDGTEAFF. As DNA, the CDR3 is TGTGCCATCAGTGAAATCATCCAGGATGGCACTGAAGCTTTCTTT. V gene TRBV10-3 combines with J gene TRBJ1-1; D is unresolved. The CDR3 loop spans 15 amino acids. With 3 bases removed from V and 4 bases from J, the gap between germline ends came to 15 bases. Germline loops: CDR1 ENHRY, CDR2 SYGVKD.

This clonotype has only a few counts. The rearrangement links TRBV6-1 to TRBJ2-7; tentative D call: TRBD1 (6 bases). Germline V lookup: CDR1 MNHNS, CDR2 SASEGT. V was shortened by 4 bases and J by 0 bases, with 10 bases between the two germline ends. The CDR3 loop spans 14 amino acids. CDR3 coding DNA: TGTGCCAGCAGTGCCCGGGACACCTCCTACGAGCAGTACTTC. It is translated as CASSARDTSYEQYF.

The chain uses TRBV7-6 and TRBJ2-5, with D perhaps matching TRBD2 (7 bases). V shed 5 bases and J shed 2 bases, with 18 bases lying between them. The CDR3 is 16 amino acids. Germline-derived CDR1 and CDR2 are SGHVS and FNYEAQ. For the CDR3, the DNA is TGTGCCAGCAGCGTAACCCAGGCGGGGGCACAAGAGACCCAGTACTTC. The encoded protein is CASSVTQAGAQETQYF.

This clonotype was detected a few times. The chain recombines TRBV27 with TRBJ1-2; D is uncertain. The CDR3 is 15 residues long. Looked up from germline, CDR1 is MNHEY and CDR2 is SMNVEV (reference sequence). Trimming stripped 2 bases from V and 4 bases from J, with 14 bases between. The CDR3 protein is CASSLSLGSSYGYTF. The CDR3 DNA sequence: TGTGCCAGCAGTTTAAGTCTCGGGTCCTCCTATGGCTACACCTTC.

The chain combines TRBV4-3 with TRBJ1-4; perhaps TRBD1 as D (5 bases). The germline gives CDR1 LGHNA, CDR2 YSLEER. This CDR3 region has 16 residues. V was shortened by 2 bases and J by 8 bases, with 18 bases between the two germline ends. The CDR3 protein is CASSQRPQGPEEKLFF. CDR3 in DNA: TGCGCCAGCAGCCAACGCCCCCAGGGCCCCGAAGAAAAACTGTTTTTT.